The 26 T cell receptor beta chains below come from one sample, sequenced in a study of cytomegalovirus exposure and HLA in healthy donors. A multiplex PCR was run with 60 Vbeta primers and 13 Jbeta primers. Libraries were prepared by immunoSEQ multiplex PCR; TCRdb keeps only in-frame clonotypes and omits some of them. The data hold fewer than 85,000 clones, with about 70% observed a single time. The sample consisted of PBMCs. The receptors originated from a male donor in good health and CMV-seropositive.

This clone has a handful of counts. The gene calls are TRBV29-1 and TRBJ2-4; TRBD1 agrees at 10 bases. The V and J ends lost 7 bases and 3 bases, in that order; junction bases with no gene match: 6. Germline lookup yields CDR1 SQVTM and CDR2 ANQGSEA. The length of the CDR3 is 14 residues. CDR3 DNA sequence: TGCAGCGGCAGGACAGGGGGGGGCAAAAACATTCAGTACTTC. Encoded protein: CSGRTGGGKNIQYF.

The chain recombines TRBV7-2 with TRBJ2-2; the D gene is possibly TRBD1 (5 bases). The CDR3 extends over 13 amino acids. Trimming took 5 bases from V and 5 from J, leaving 9 bases between them. The germline V gene encodes CDR1 SGHTA and CDR2 FQGNSA. CDR3 sequence (DNA): TGTGCCAGCAGCCGACAGCCGACCGGGGAGCTGTTTTTT. Encoded protein: CASSRQPTGELFF.

The rearrangement links TRBV11-2 to TRBJ2-1, with no clear D. CDR1 and CDR2 (germline): SGHAT, FQNNGV. The CDR3 contains 15 residues. V was clipped by 0 bases and J by 8 bases, with 14 bases between them. The CDR3 is CASSLDGAASDEQFF. Here the CDR3 DNA reads TGTGCCAGCAGCTTAGACGGAGCTGCCTCCGATGAGCAGTTCTTC.

The J gene is TRBJ2-3, the V gene TRBV10-3; 8 bases align to TRBD1. Germline trimming cut 8 bases from V and 0 bases from J; bases unmatched to any gene: 4. Germline lookup yields CDR1 ENHRY and CDR2 SYGVKD. The CDR3 is 14 amino acids. The CDR3 sequence is CAISWDRSTDTQYF. The CDR3 DNA is TGTGCCATCTCCTGGGACAGGAGCACAGATACGCAGTATTTT.

This chain links TRBV9 with TRBJ2-1, with D possibly TRBD2 on 5 matching bases. The CDR3 is made up of 15 amino acids. CDR1 and CDR2 from the germline V gene are SGDLS and YYNGEE. V was shortened by 3 bases and J by 0 bases, with 10 bases between the two germline ends. The CDR3 loop is CASSASGTSYNEQFF. For the CDR3, the DNA is TGTGCCAGCAGCGCAAGCGGTACCTCCTACAATGAGCAGTTCTTC.

The chain couples TRBV6-4 to TRBJ2-3; no reliable D call. Germline CDR1 MRHNA, CDR2 SNTAGT. This CDR3 has 14 residues. Trimming removed 3 bases from V and 2 bases from J, with 9 bases in between. The CDR3 spells CASSESTHTDTQYF. The DNA of the CDR3 is TGTGCCAGCAGTGAATCGACTCACACAGATACGCAGTATTTT.

The CDR3 region is CASSLAGQGVIYEQYF. The DNA for the CDR3 is TGTGCCAGCAGCTTAGCGGGACAGGGGGTCATATACGAGCAGTACTTC. The chain employs TRBV11-2 and TRBJ2-7; 11 bases line up with TRBD1. This CDR3 has 16 residues. After removal of 1 base from V and 4 bases from J, the junction contained 6 bases not matched to a gene. CDR1 is SGHAT and CDR2 is FQNNGV in the germline V gene.

This chain connects TRBV11-2 to TRBJ2-4, with 16 bases fitting TRBD2. V was clipped by 5 bases and J by 1 base; unmatched bases: 8. Germline lookup yields CDR1 SGHAT and CDR2 FQNNGV. This CDR3 is 19 amino acids long. The CDR3 nucleotides read TGTGCCAGCAGCCTCTCGGTGGGACTAGCGGGGGGGGCCAAAAACATTCAGTACTTC. Translated, it gives CASSLSVGLAGGAKNIQYF.

The CDR3 DNA reads as TGTGCCAGCAGGGGACTAGCGGGCTCCAAAGAGACCCAGTACTTC. This gives the protein CASRGLAGSKETQYF. The chain has TRBV6-1 and TRBJ2-5; 12 nucleotides line up with TRBD2. The CDR3 covers 15 residues. Germline V gives CDR1 MNHNS, CDR2 SASEGT. V gave up 6 bases and J gave up 3 bases; unmatched junction bases: 5.

This rearrangement joins TRBV5-1 to TRBJ2-7, with 7 bases that match TRBD1. The CDR3 spans 14 residues. V lost 4 bases to trimming and J lost 0 bases; unmatched junction nucleotides: 4. Germline-derived CDR1 and CDR2 are SGHRS and YFSETQ. This CDR3 reads CASSPGQSSYEQYF. In nucleotides, the CDR3 is TGCGCCAGCAGCCCGGGACAGAGCTCCTACGAGCAGTACTTC.

The CDR3 coding sequence is TGTGCCAGCAGCCCGCTAGGATCAAACACCGGGGAGCTGTTTTTT. Translation gives CASSPLGSNTGELFF. V gene TRBV14 combines with J gene TRBJ2-2; D gene unclear. V lost 4 bases and J 2 bases, leaving 11 bases between the germline ends. CDR1 and CDR2 (germline): SGHDN, FVKESK. This CDR3 spans 15 amino acids.

In this sample, this clone turned up a few times. This rearrangement joins TRBV5-1 to TRBJ2-7, with D unresolved. Germline CDR1 reads SGHRS; CDR2 reads YFSETQ. The V gene lost 2 bases and the J gene lost 2 bases, with 11 bases spanning the gap. The CDR3 is 14 residues long. CDR3 residues: CASSFATVPYEQYF. CDR3 nucleotides: TGCGCCAGCAGCTTCGCTACTGTACCCTACGAGCAGTACTTC.

The CDR3 sequence: CASSEEAGGEQYF. The CDR3, as DNA: TGCGCCAGCAGTGAGGAGGCAGGGGGAGAGCAGTACTTC. The chain is built from TRBV10-2 and TRBJ2-7; 7 nucleotides align to TRBD1. V dropped 2 bases and J dropped 7; count of bases not matched to a gene: 5. This CDR3 is built from 13 residues. Germline V gene data show CDR1 as WSHSY and CDR2 as SAAADI.

The J gene is TRBJ1-6, the V gene TRBV5-1; no clear D gene. The germline V and J ends were trimmed by 4 bases and 9 bases, with 17 bases remaining between them. This CDR3 comprises 15 residues. From germline, CDR1 is SGHRS and CDR2 YFSETQ. The DNA for the CDR3 is TGCGCCAGCAGCCTCGAAGGGCCCCGGGGTTCACCCCTCCACTTT. It translates to CASSLEGPRGSPLHF. Full variable domain (remainder filled in from reference TRBV5-1 and TRBJ1-6): KAGVTQTPRYLIKTRGQQVTLSCSPISGHRSVSWYQQTPGQGLQFLFEYFSETQRNKGNFPGRFSGRQFSNSRSEMNVSTLELGDSALYLCASSLEGPRGSPLHFGNGTRLTVT.

The J gene is TRBJ2-5, the V gene TRBV25-1; 7 bases map to TRBD2. V was clipped by 2 bases and J by 2 bases; unmatched bases: 5. The CDR3 totals 15 residues. CDR1 MGHDK and CDR2 SYGVNS come from the germline V gene. This CDR3 is CASSELAVHQETQYF. As DNA, the CDR3 is TGTGCCAGCAGTGAACTAGCGGTACATCAAGAGACCCAGTACTTC.

The chain carries TRBV11-2 and TRBJ1-1; tentative D call: TRBD1 (5 bases). V lost 6 bases and J lost 0, with 8 bases in between. The germline CDR1 and CDR2 sequences are SGHAT and FQNNGV. The length of the CDR3 is 13 residues. The CDR3 DNA is TGTGCCAGCAGGGGGGGATTGAACACTGAAGCTTTCTTT. Protein: CASRGGLNTEAFF. The full variable domain, its missing parts supplied by reference TRBV11-2 and TRBJ1-1, is EAGVAQSPRYKIIEKRQSVAFWCNPISGHATLYWYQQILGQGPKLLIQFQNNGVVDDSQLPKDRFSAERLKGVDSTLKIQPAKLEDSAVYLCASRGGLNTEAFFGQGTRLTVV.

This chain joins TRBV7-9 and TRBJ2-7; 7 positions match TRBD1. Germline loops: CDR1 SEHNR, CDR2 FQNEAQ (reference sequence). The CDR3 sequence is 13 residues long. The V segment lost 5 bases and the J segment 6 bases; nucleotides outside the gene matches: 7. The CDR3 bases are TGTGCCAGCAGCGACAACAGGGGTACCGAGCAGTACTTC. Translated: CASSDNRGTEQYF.

The rearrangement joins TRBV7-8 to TRBJ2-5, with 9 bases that match TRBD1. After removal of 5 bases from V and 6 bases from J, the junction contained 4 bases not matched to a gene. Germline CDR1 is SGHVS and CDR2 is FQNEAQ. This CDR3 region has 13 residues. As DNA, the CDR3 is TGTGCCAGCAGCCTGACAGGGGGAAAGACCCAGTACTTC. Amino acids: CASSLTGGKTQYF. The variable domain in full, completed from reference TRBV7-8 and TRBJ2-5, reads GAGVSQSPRYKVAKRGQDVALRCDPISGHVSLFWYQQALGQGPEFLTYFQNEAQLDKSGLPSDRFFAERPEGSVSTLKIQRTQQEDSAVYLCASSLTGGKTQYFGPGTRLLVL.

This clone was detected a few times. The V gene is TRBV7-3, the J gene TRBJ2-2; tentative D call: TRBD1 (6 bases). Trimming stripped 5 bases from V and 5 bases from J, with 18 bases between. The CDR3 runs 16 residues. Looked up from germline, CDR1 is SGHTA and CDR2 is FQGTGA. The CDR3 reads CASSLNGPRGTGELFF. The CDR3 DNA follows: TGTGCCAGCAGCCTAAATGGGCCCAGGGGTACCGGGGAGCTGTTTTTT. Based on the CDR3 plus reference TRBV7-3 and TRBJ2-2, the full variable domain is GAGVSQTPSNKVTEKGKYVELRCDPISGHTALYWYRQSLGQGPEFLIYFQGTGAADDSGLPNDRFFAVRPEGSVSTLKIQRTERGDSAVYLCASSLNGPRGTGELFFGEGSRLTVL.

The genes are TRBV28 and TRBJ2-5, with D possibly matching TRBD1 (6 bases). This CDR3 contains 13 residues. CDR1 MDHEN and CDR2 SYDVKM come from the germline V gene. Trimming removed 4 bases from V and 5 bases from J, with 11 bases in between. The CDR3 loop reads CASSSRGTETQYF. CDR3 in DNA: TGTGCCAGCAGTTCCAGGGGTACGGAGACCCAGTACTTC.

The CDR3 DNA reads as TGTGCCAGCAGCCCAGCCTACGAGCAGTACTTC. Amino acids: CASSPAYEQYF. The chain recombines TRBV14 with TRBJ2-7; D is unresolved. The CDR3 sequence is 11 residues long. V was clipped by 4 bases and J by 2 bases, with 3 bases between them. Germline-derived CDR1 and CDR2 are SGHDN and FVKESK.

The rearrangement joins TRBV5-5 to TRBJ1-1; weak D call: TRBD1 (5 bases). The germline gives CDR1 SGHKS, CDR2 YYEKEE (reference sequence). The CDR3 contains 15 residues. V gave up 4 bases and J gave up 4 bases, with 17 bases separating them. The CDR3 loop is CASSPTVTGGTEAFF. The CDR3 DNA reads as TGTGCCAGCAGCCCGACAGTGACGGGGGGCACTGAAGCTTTCTTT. Filled out from reference TRBV5-5 and TRBJ1-1, the complete variable domain reads DAGVTQSPTHLIKTRGQQVTLRCSPISGHKSVSWYQQVLGQGPQFIFQYYEKEERGRGNFPDRFSARQFPNYSSELNVNALLLGDSALYLCASSPTVTGGTEAFFGQGTRLTVV.

As regards this clone: The sample has other DNA sequences that encode this CDR3 too. The CDR3 reads CASSLLAGAPFF. CDR3 coding DNA: TGTGCCAGCAGCTTACTGGCGGGAGCCCCGTTCTTC. This sequence joins TRBV7-3 and TRBJ2-1, with 7 bases aligning to TRBD2. CDR3 size: 12 residues. V was pared by 2 bases and J by 15 bases, with 7 bases of the junction left unmatched. Germline V gene lookup returns CDR1 SGHTA and CDR2 FQGTGA. The full variable domain, completed using reference TRBV7-3 and TRBJ2-1, is GAGVSQTPSNKVTEKGKYVELRCDPISGHTALYWYRQSLGQGPEFLIYFQGTGAADDSGLPNDRFFAVRPEGSVSTLKIQRTERGDSAVYLCASSLLAGAPFFGPGTRLTVL.

This clone was seen once. The chain has TRBV30 and TRBJ2-5; 10 nucleotides match TRBD2. The CDR3 length is 15 residues. After removal of 2 bases from V and 5 bases from J, the junction contained 8 bases not matched to a gene. The germline CDR1 and CDR2 sequences are GTSNPN and SVGIG (reference sequence). The CDR3 is CAWSYQRGGRETQYF. The CDR3 DNA is TGTGCCTGGAGTTACCAGCGGGGGGGCCGTGAGACCCAGTACTTC.

DNA of the CDR3: TGTGCCAGCAGCTTACTGACAGGGTCGGGAAACACCATATATTTT. Translation: CASSLLTGSGNTIYF. The chain carries TRBV7-9 and TRBJ1-3; 7 bases are shared with TRBD1. The CDR3 is 15 residues long. V shed 2 bases and J 4 bases; nucleotides not matched to a gene: 5. Germline V gene sequence: CDR1 SEHNR, CDR2 FQNEAQ (reference sequence).

This clone is a singleton in its sample. The chain links TRBV27 to TRBJ2-7, with 7 nucleotides matching TRBD1. V lost 0 bases and J lost 2; bases outside the gene matches: 4. The germline gives CDR1 MNHEY, CDR2 SMNVEV (reference sequence). This CDR3 comprises 15 residues. CDR3 bases: TGTGCCAGCAGTTTATCGCCGGGACAGACCTACGAGCAGTACTTC. Protein product: CASSLSPGQTYEQYF.